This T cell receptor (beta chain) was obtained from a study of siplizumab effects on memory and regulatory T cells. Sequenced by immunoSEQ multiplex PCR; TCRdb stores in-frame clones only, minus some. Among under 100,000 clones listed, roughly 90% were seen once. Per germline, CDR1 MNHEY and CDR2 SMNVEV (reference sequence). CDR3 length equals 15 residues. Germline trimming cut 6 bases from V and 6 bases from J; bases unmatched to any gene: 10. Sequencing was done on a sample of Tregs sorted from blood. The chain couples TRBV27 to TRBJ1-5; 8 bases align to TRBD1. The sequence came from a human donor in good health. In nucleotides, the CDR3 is TGTGCCAGCAGACAGGACAGGGTGGGGGGTCAGCCCCAGCATTTT. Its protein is CASRQDRVGGQPQHF.